What follows describes a single T cell receptor (beta chain). The target of this receptor is not known. No base quality values were provided; no much bigger clone lies one nucleotide off. Using the deep immunoSEQ assay, multiplex PCR amplified TCR CDR3 regions from genomic DNA. Genomic DNA extracted from each cell subset was distributed evenly over all wells of several immunoSEQ 96-well plates, and each plate served as one replicate. Each replicate PCR for unsorted PBMC received roughly 0.3 ug genomic DNA, equal to tens of thousands of T cell genomes. Genomic DNA from unsorted PBMC was sequenced over ten immunoSEQ deep assay plates. The purified libraries were quantified using a Qubit 3.0 fluorometer, sized with a Bioanalyzer 2100, and then quantified again using the KAPA Library Quantification kit. Each immunoSEQ 96-well plate was sequenced on its own single-read 150-cycle Illumina NextSeq 550 flow cell. Per the authors' processing: Because the immunoSEQ output held only junctional sequences and lacked quality scores, the filtering could not match the filtering applied to full-length reads. Sequences were annotated with PyIR, a Python wrapper for IgBLAST v1.9, and V/J genes and CDR3 were assigned using IMGT germline references. Reads with weak V/J assignments (E-value above 1e-6), missing CDR3, stop codons, out-of-frame junctions, or ambiguous translated residues were removed. V3J clonotypes were defined by identical inferred V gene, J gene, and CDR3 amino acid sequence. To compute the percentage overlap between repertoires, the number of shared unique clonotypes was divided by the size of the smaller repertoire. RTK rarefaction, the Chao1 estimator, and Recon v2.1 estimates of unobserved clonotypes were used to assess repertoire richness. Drawn from immuneACCESS, this table holds only the in-frame rearrangements with V and J called that TCRdb kept. Clones are partly lost; checked studies trace under half to an unresolved V gene and leave the rest unexplained. The V and J calls and the clone size are those of that table, but D and trimming were determined from the DNA. In all, the sample holds 520,000 or so clones, and 79% of those were seen once. The ten biggest clones cover 10% to 15% of the sample.

Healthy HIV-negative adults with no recently reported acute infections or vaccinations were included as donors. Every donor was a Caucasian adult residing in Nashville, Tennessee, USA. In the unsorted samples, 70 million to 90 million PBMCs were counted, and genomic DNA was extracted using the QIAamp DNA Blood Mini kit. After blood collection by leukapheresis, PBMCs were isolated using Ficoll-Histopaque density gradient centrifugation and then cryopreserved in the vapor phase of liquid nitrogen. The sample originates from a study of shared clonotypes between healthy human individuals (dated by TCRdb to the early 2020s). Notes on the research overall: The cohort comprised a couple of women and a few men aged 18 to 49 years. To estimate repertoire size and how much clonotype sharing occurs between individuals, the study deeply sequenced the blood TCR repertoires of 4 to 6 healthy adults. Different laboratories and diverse techniques were used to prepare libraries and sequence TCR repertoires, to increase sequencing depth and limit assay-specific biases. Each donor's leukapheresis produced roughly between roughly 0.85 and 9.5 billion PBMCs.

Results and caveats for the whole study, not just this receptor: The small number of donors limited the genetic and exposure-history diversity represented. Sampling was limited to blood, and TCR repertoires in tissue likely differ from TCR repertoires in blood. Based on pairwise subsampling, the degree of clonotype sharing among donors was expected to be affected by sequencing depth.

V was cut back by 3 bases and J by 7 bases, leaving a gap of 7 bases between them. The germline V gene (reference sequence) sets CDR1 to LNHDA and CDR2 to SQIVND. The CDR3 covers 12 residues, taking in both the cysteine and the phenylalanine. Only the CDR3 DNA is retained, 36 bases long and in frame from the first base. The sequenced sample consisted of PBMCs. The chain is assembled from TRBV19 and TRBJ1-3; no confident D gene assignment can be made. This TCR derives from a woman in her thirties or forties in good health. Some clones in this sample may be carry-over from other donors' samples. The DNA sequence follows: TGTGCCAGTAGTATTGCCGGGAACACCATATATTTT. This encodes CASSIAGNTIYF.